The source of this T cell receptor beta chain is a study of T cells in Graves' hyperthyroidism and ophthalmopathy. Study conclusions and caveats: Researchers report that a 13 V-J model separated ophthalmopathy from stable hyperthyroidism. Among thyroid clonotypes expanded above 0.001, most also appeared in blood.

The PBMCs had their origin in roughly 9.8 ml of fresh peripheral blood. Researchers took RNA transcripts and amplified the TCR beta CDR3 regions from them. Initially, a first-round RT-PCR of the TCR CDR3 employed the HTBI primer set. TCRdb re-derived calls from the multiplex PCR reads in MiXCR, one entry per CDR3 protein. The sample lists 200,000 to 250,000 distinct CDR3 sequences; about 17% were seen once. This clonotype was seen at least ten times. What it binds is unknown. The receptor was isolated from a young woman with Graves' ophthalmopathy. Material for sequencing was blood.

The CDR3 DNA is TGTGCCAGCAGTTACGGAAACGGTCCCAATCAGCCCCAGCATTTT. Residues: CASSYGNGPNQPQHF. V gene TRBV6-2 or TRBV6-3 combines with J gene TRBJ1-5; no reliable D call. Trimming shortened V by 2 bases and J by 3 bases, and 11 bases separated the two germline ends. The CDR3 runs 15 residues. CDR1 is MNHEY, CDR2 SVGEGT, per germline.